These 22 T cell receptor beta chains originate from one sample sequenced in a study of CXCR3-negative and CXCR3-positive naive CD8 T cells. These receptors have no identified antigens. Preparation of TRB cDNA libraries relied on 5' RACE carrying UMI labels. TCRdb re-called the 5' RACE reads, yielding one record per CDR3 amino acid sequence without DNA. Its table lists nearly 90,000 distinct CDR3 sequences. General study points: CXCR3-positive naive cells carried more hydrophobic TRB CDR3s than CXCR3-negative ones.

The sample was naive CXCR3+ CD8+ T cells from blood. Specified subset: CD45RO-CCR7+CD27+CD95- naive CD8+ T cells expressing CXCR3 (TNR3+). All receptors come from a human donor in good health. Some clones in this sample may be carry-over from other donors' samples.

The chain recombines TRBV6-5 with TRBJ2-2. Germline CDR1 and CDR2: MNHEY and SVGAGI. This CDR3 contains 15 residues. CDR3 protein: CASSYLTAIGGELFF.

The chain employs TRBV6-4 and TRBJ2-3; TCRdb names TRBD2, which stays unverified in the absence of DNA. The length of the CDR3 is 16 residues. Germline V lookup: CDR1 MRHNA, CDR2 SNTAGT. The CDR3 loop is CASGESLAGGPDTQYF.

The rearrangement joins TRBV27 to TRBJ2-1; checking the TCRdb D call of TRBD2 is not possible without DNA. The germline gives CDR1 MNHEY, CDR2 SMNVEV (reference sequence). The CDR3 contains 14 residues. The CDR3 loop reads CASRSGELYNEQFF.

J is TRBJ2-3 and V is TRBV5-1. From germline, CDR1 is SGHRS and CDR2 YFSETQ. The CDR3 covers 15 residues. The CDR3 region is CASSWYSDSTDTQYF.

V and J are TRBV4-1 and TRBJ2-5. The CDR3 is 14 amino acids. CDR1 and CDR2 (germline): MGHRA, YSYEKL. The CDR3 loop is CASSQEGSSGTQYF.

The rearrangement uses TRBV29-1 and TRBJ1-2; TCRdb reports TRBD1, a call that lacks DNA to check it against. Germline V gene sequence: CDR1 SQVTM, CDR2 ANQGSEA. This CDR3 region has 13 residues. The CDR3 spells CSVRVDYNYGYTF.

J is TRBJ2-7 and V is TRBV7-9. Germline V CDR1 and CDR2: SEHNR, FQNEAQ (reference sequence). This CDR3 is 11 amino acids long. This CDR3 is CASTSGYEQYF.

CDR3 sequence reads: CASSEEGQVSYEQYF. The chain uses TRBV2 and TRBJ2-7; TCRdb designates TRBD1, a call that cannot be tested without DNA. Germline V gives CDR1 SNHLY, CDR2 FYNNEI. This CDR3 spans 15 amino acids.

The V and J genes are TRBV28 and TRBJ2-3; TCRdb's D gene call, TRBD1, goes unchecked for lack of DNA. Germline CDR1 reads MDHEN; CDR2 reads SYDVKM. The CDR3 totals 14 residues. The CDR3 loop reads CASSFDPRGDTQYF. The complete variable domain, with remaining parts taken from reference TRBV28 and TRBJ2-3, reads DVKVTQSSRYLVKRTGEKVFLECVQDMDHENMFWYRQDPGLGLRLIYFSYDVKMKEKGDIPEGYSVSREKKERFSLILESASTNQTSMYLCASSFDPRGDTQYFGPGTRLTVL.

The chain couples TRBV25-1 to TRBJ2-1; the D call from TCRdb, TRBD1, cannot be confirmed without DNA. Germline V lookup: CDR1 MGHDK, CDR2 SYGVNS. CDR3 length: 14 residues. CDR3 sequence reads: CASSERGPYNEQFF. Together with reference TRBV25-1 and TRBJ2-1, the CDR3 gives the full variable domain: EADIYQTPRYLVIGTGKKITLECSQTMGHDKMYWYQQDPGMELHLIHYSYGVNSTEKGDLSSESTVSRIRTEHFPLTLESARPSHTSQYLCASSERGPYNEQFFGPGTRLTVL.

The chain combines TRBV9 with TRBJ2-2; without DNA, the TCRdb call of TRBD2 cannot be checked. Germline V gene lookup returns CDR1 SGDLS and CDR2 YYNGEE. There are 13 residues in the CDR3. The CDR3 region is CASSTSGHGGLFF.

The chain carries TRBV3-1 and TRBJ2-7. Germline-derived CDR1 and CDR2 are LGHDT and YNNKEL (reference sequence). The CDR3 extends over 15 amino acids. The chain's CDR3 is CASSQSTGGFYEQYF.

The chain employs TRBV19 and TRBJ2-7; lacking DNA, the TRBD2 call made by TCRdb goes unchecked. The CDR3 contains 14 residues. CDR1 and CDR2 from the germline V gene are LNHDA and SQIVND (reference sequence). The CDR3 spells CASSWEPGNYEQYF.

The genes are TRBV21-1 and TRBJ2-5; lacking DNA, the TRBD1 call made by TCRdb goes unchecked. TRBV21-1 is a pseudogene locus. The length of the CDR3 is 16 residues. The CDR3 protein is CASSKEGDRDQETQYF.

This chain joins TRBV6-6 and TRBJ2-3. The CDR3 is made up of 16 amino acids. Germline CDR1 reads MNHNY; CDR2 reads SVGAGI (reference sequence). CDR3 protein: CASSYSQYTTTDTQYF.

This chain joins TRBV4-1 and TRBJ1-1. The V gene's germline CDR1 is MGHRA and CDR2 YSYEKL. The CDR3 has 14 residues. The CDR3 sequence: CASSQVADGTEAFF.

V usage is TRBV28 and J usage is TRBJ2-1; checking the TCRdb D call of TRBD1 is not possible without DNA. The CDR3 runs to 15 residues. The germline gives CDR1 MDHEN, CDR2 SYDVKM. The CDR3 protein is CASRDRGGLYNEQFF.

The CDR3 is CASSLEQIYEQYF. The chain carries TRBV7-2 and TRBJ2-7. The CDR3 extends over 13 amino acids. The germline V gene encodes CDR1 SGHTA and CDR2 FQGNSA.

This chain connects TRBV29-1 to TRBJ2-5. Germline lookup yields CDR1 SQVTM and CDR2 ANQGSEA. This CDR3 is 11 amino acids long. Here the CDR3 reads CSVDGGETQYF.

This chain links TRBV5-1 with TRBJ2-1; TCRdb lists TRBD1, though no DNA is available to test this call. The germline V gene encodes CDR1 SGHRS and CDR2 YFSETQ. The CDR3 has 15 residues. CDR3 sequence reads: CASSLLRVGGNEQFF.

V and J are TRBV9 and TRBJ1-1; TCRdb's D call, TRBD1, is unchecked because there is no DNA. The CDR3 has 16 residues. CDR1 and CDR2 from the germline V gene are SGDLS and YYNGEE. The CDR3 reads CASSVGARGLNTEAFF.

This rearrangement joins TRBV28 to TRBJ2-2. This CDR3 contains 13 residues. Germline V CDR1 and CDR2: MDHEN, SYDVKM. The CDR3 reads CASSLSVTGELFF.